The source of this T cell receptor (beta chain) is a study of cytomegalovirus exposure and HLA in healthy donors. Study background: Of the donors genotyped, approximately 410 in all, about 76% fell in the Caucasian-associated ancestry cluster. Study-level results: Most subjects had HLA-A and HLA-B alleles reportedly predicted accurately by TCR beta sequences. Researchers reported that a few CMV-associated chains were confirmed in vitro as CMV antigen-specific. Available immune exposure information covered CMV serostatus only.

V was clipped by 7 bases and J by 3 bases; unmatched bases: 12. The CDR3 consists of 16 residues. Germline V gives CDR1 SNHLY, CDR2 FYNNEI. PCR was performed using 60 Vbeta and 13 Jbeta primers. Here immunoSEQ multiplex PCR was the method, and the copy in TCRdb shows in-frame clones only, minus some. The repertoire holds roughly 180,000 clones, with roughly 85% as singletons. About this clone: Its antigen is unidentified.

This receptor was identified in a man between 18 and 29 years old in good health and CMV-seropositive. The specimen sequenced was PBMCs. This rearrangement joins TRBV2 to TRBJ2-7; 10 nucleotides agree with TRBD1. In nucleotides, the CDR3 is TGTGCCAGCACTCCGACCGGGACAGGGGAACGCTACGAGCAGTACTTC. Amino acid sequence: CASTPTGTGERYEQYF.